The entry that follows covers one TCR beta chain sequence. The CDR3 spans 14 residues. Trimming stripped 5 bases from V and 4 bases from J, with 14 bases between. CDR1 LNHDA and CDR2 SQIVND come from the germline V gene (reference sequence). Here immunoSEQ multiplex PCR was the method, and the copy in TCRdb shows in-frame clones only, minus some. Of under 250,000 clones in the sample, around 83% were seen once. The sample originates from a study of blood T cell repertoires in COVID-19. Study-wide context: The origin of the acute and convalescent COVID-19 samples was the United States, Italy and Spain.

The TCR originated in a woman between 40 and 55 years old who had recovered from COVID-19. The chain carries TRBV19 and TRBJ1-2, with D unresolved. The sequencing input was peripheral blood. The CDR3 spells CASSDKRGLYGYTF. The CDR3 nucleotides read TGTGCCAGTAGTGATAAACGCGGACTCTATGGCTACACCTTC.